These 6 T cell receptor beta chains were all obtained from the same sample, sequenced in a study of lung T cells in sarcoidosis with Löfgren's syndrome. TCRdb re-called the reads with MiXCR, one entry per CDR3 protein. The sample contains fewer than 80,000 distinct CDR3 sequences, 20% to 25% of which appear only once. The material sequenced was CD4+ T cells from PBMCs. The receptors originated from a human donor with sarcoidosis (Löfgren's syndrome or another form), or a control subject (not recorded which).

In its sample, this clonotype was seen a few times. The chain employs TRBV20-1 and TRBJ2-7, with 8 nucleotides matching TRBD1. The CDR3 is 13 residues long. Germline V lookup: CDR1 DFQATT, CDR2 SNEGSKA (reference sequence). V gave up 5 bases and J gave up 6 bases; unmatched junction bases: 9. The CDR3 spells CSAFGQGTGEQYF. The CDR3 nucleotides read TGCAGTGCTTTTGGACAGGGAACGGGCGAGCAGTACTTC.

In this sample, this clonotype turned up many times. The chain employs TRBV14 and TRBJ2-3; D possibly corresponds to TRBD1 (5 bases). Germline values: CDR1 SGHDN, CDR2 FVKESK. The V end lost 4 bases, the J end lost 3 bases, and 14 bases lay between the germline ends. This CDR3 contains 15 residues. CDR3 sequence reads: CASSPTATLTDTQYF. The CDR3 region has the DNA TGTGCCAGCAGCCCGACAGCTACACTTACAGATACGCAGTATTTT. The complete variable domain, with remaining parts taken from reference TRBV14 and TRBJ2-3, reads EAGVTQFPSHSVIEKGQTVTLRCDPISGHDNLYWYRRVMGKEIKFLLHFVKESKQDESGMPNNRFLAERTGGTYSTLKVQPAELEDSGVYFCASSPTATLTDTQYFGPGTRLTVL.

This clonotype has a count of ten or more. The J gene is TRBJ1-1, the V gene TRBV28, with D possibly being TRBD1 (6 bases). Germline V gene sequence: CDR1 MDHEN, CDR2 SYDVKM. The CDR3 contains 13 residues. Trimming stripped 6 bases from V and 2 bases from J, with 10 bases between. The CDR3 sequence is CASRTGLNTEAFF. CDR3 nucleotide sequence: TGTGCCAGCAGAACAGGGCTTAACACTGAAGCTTTCTTT.

This clonotype came up a few times. V and J are TRBV29-1 and TRBJ1-2, with D possibly TRBD1 on 5 matching bases. The CDR3 loop spans 12 amino acids. Germline V gene data show CDR1 as SQVTM and CDR2 as ANQGSEA. The V end lost 2 bases, the J end lost 7 bases, and 11 bases lay between the germline ends. This CDR3 is CSVERTNGGYTF. As DNA, the CDR3 is TGCAGCGTTGAACGGACAAACGGTGGCTACACCTTC.

The chain joins TRBV2 to TRBJ2-1, with TRBD2 matching 7 bases. This CDR3 is built from 16 residues. The germline V gene has CDR1 SNHLY and CDR2 FYNNEI. Trimming at V came to 3 bases and at J to 3 bases, leaving 8 bases not matched to a gene. For the CDR3, the DNA is TGTGCCAGCAGTGATTCCGGCGGGAGAGGCTACAATGAGCAGTTCTTC. Residues: CASSDSGGRGYNEQFF.

The rearrangement links TRBV5-4 to TRBJ2-6; 7 positions match TRBD2. Germline loops: CDR1 SGHNT, CDR2 YYREEE (reference sequence). The CDR3 consists of 17 residues. V lost 4 bases, J lost 3 bases, and 10 bases stayed unmatched. The CDR3 reads CASSDPGGRGGANVLTF. The DNA of the CDR3 is TGTGCCAGCAGCGATCCGGGAGGACGAGGTGGGGCCAACGTCCTGACTTTC.